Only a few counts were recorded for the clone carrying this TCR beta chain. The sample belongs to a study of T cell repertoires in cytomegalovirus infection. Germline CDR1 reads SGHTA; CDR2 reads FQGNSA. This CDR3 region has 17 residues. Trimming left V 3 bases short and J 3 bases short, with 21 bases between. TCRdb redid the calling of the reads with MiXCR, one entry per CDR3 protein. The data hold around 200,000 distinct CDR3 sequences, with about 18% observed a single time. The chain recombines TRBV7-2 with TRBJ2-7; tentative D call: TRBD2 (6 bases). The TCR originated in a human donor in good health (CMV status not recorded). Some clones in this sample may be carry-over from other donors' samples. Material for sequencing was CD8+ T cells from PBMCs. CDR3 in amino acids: CASSLPKEGPTYYEQYF. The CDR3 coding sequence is TGTGCCAGCAGCTTGCCAAAGGAGGGACCCACTTACTACGAGCAGTACTTC. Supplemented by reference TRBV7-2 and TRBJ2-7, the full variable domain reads GAGVSQSPSNKVTEKGKDVELRCDPISGHTALYWYRQSLGQGLEFLIYFQGNSAPDKSGLPSDRFSAERTGGSVSTLTIQRTQQEDSAVYLCASSLPKEGPTYYEQYFGPGTRLTVT.